This T cell receptor beta chain was sequenced for a study of CD8 T cells in Susac syndrome (dated by TCRdb to the late 2010s). Background on the whole study: Of the Susac syndrome patients who were sequenced, more than five had clinically active disease and roughly 8 were in clinical remission. At blood withdrawal, Susac syndrome patients were therapy-naive, treated with corticosteroids (with IVIg additionally given to some), or treated with IVIg alone. Whether CD8+ T cell activation and differentiation in Susac syndrome was antigen driven was tested using repertoire sequencing. The clonality of the CD8+ T cell repertoire was compared across 12 healthy donors, some 14 Susac syndrome patients and about 16 multiple sclerosis patients. Broad study findings and their caveats: The TCR sequencing and HLA analysis was acknowledged to have included a relatively small number of individuals. Clonal expansion was seen in Susac syndrome CD8+ repertoires, peaking in CD8+ TEMRA cells and being greater in clinically active patients than in remitting ones. In the total CD8+ and CD8+ TEMRA repertoires, sixteen and five Susac-specific public clones, respectively, were identified.

V is shortened by 5 bases, J by 7 bases, and the region joining them spans 9 bases. Looking up the germline V gene yields CDR1 SGHVT and CDR2 SQSDAQ. The CDR3, cysteine through phenylalanine, is 12 amino acids long. Just CDR3 DNA is preserved here, 36 bases in frame from base 1. RNA was extracted using the RNeasy kit, and about 0.5 to 1 ug of the RNA was reverse transcribed with random hexamers. The immunoSEQ multiplex PCR assay, covering 54 Vbeta and 13 Jbeta segments, was used to amplify TCR beta CDR3 regions. PCR amplification bias was corrected by using a synthetic template baseline for primer optimization and computational correction. In the original analysis: Only productive sequences were kept, with reads annotated to V, D and J genes according to IMGT and analyzed in immunoSEQ Analyzer. Clonality was computed as one minus Shannon entropy normalized by log2 of the number of productive unique sequences. For each patient and control, public and private clones were evaluated among the 100 most prevalent clones. Clones were defined as Susac-specific if absent from the healthy and MS cohorts, from around 1,000 published viral clones and from other ImmuneACCESS disease sequences. TCRdb reprocessing: public reads trimmed at Q25 with fastp, clones called with MiXCR, in-frame beta chains kept. Records with the same CDR3 protein are collapsed into one entry carrying the most frequent genes and DNA. Here the V and J calls rest on TCRdb's processing, not on the authors' analysis. In all, the sample holds roughly 52,000 distinct CDR3 sequences, and 85% to 95% of those were seen once. The ten largest account for less than 0.95% of the sample.

High-throughput TCR beta sequencing profiled peripheral blood CD8+ and CD4+ T cells from healthy donors, Susac syndrome patients and multiple sclerosis patients. Susac syndrome patients met recently defined diagnostic criteria for definite or probable disease. CD8+ TEMRA cells were enriched by FACS, while bulk CD8+ and CD4+ T cells were purified by magnetic negative isolation. Blood was drawn into EDTA tubes, processed within 24 hours, and PBMCs were isolated by density gradient centrifugation. PBMCs intended for TCR sequencing were frozen in liquid nitrogen and were later thawed in a 37 degrees C water bath. The sorted or isolated CD4+, CD8+ and CD8+ TEMRA cells had a purity of 90% or higher. Notes on this clonotype: Its antigen is still unknown. No much larger clonotype is one base removed from it; base qualities were not supplied.

Recombination connected TRBV7-4 to TRBJ1-5; no D gene can be assigned with confidence. The receptor was isolated from a human donor with Susac syndrome. The sequenced material came from CD8+ T cells from PBMCs. The DNA sequence is TGTGCCAGCAGCCCCCGTCGACAGCCCCAGCATTTT. It translates as CASSPRRQPQHF.